A single sample gave rise to the 14 T cell receptor beta chains below, sequenced in a study of cytomegalovirus exposure and HLA in healthy donors. The PCR employed 60 Vbeta primers together with 13 Jbeta primers. Libraries were prepared by immunoSEQ multiplex PCR; TCRdb keeps only in-frame clonotypes and omits some of them. In the table there are approximately 190,000 clones, around 86% of which are singletons. The specimen was PBMCs. Source of these receptors: a man between 40 and 49 years old in good health and CMV-seropositive.

The gene calls are TRBV14 and TRBJ2-3, with TRBD1 identical over 7 bases. CDR1 and CDR2 from the germline V gene are SGHDN and FVKESK. The CDR3 has 18 residues. Trimming at V came to 1 base and at J to 2 bases, leaving 12 bases not matched to a gene. The CDR3 reads CASSQGGPTGWVTDTQYF. For the CDR3, the DNA is TGTGCCAGCAGCCAAGGGGGACCGACAGGGTGGGTCACAGATACGCAGTATTTT.

This clone has only a few counts. This chain connects TRBV7-2 to TRBJ2-5; 10 bases line up with TRBD2. The CDR3 has 15 residues. CDR1 SGHTA and CDR2 FQGNSA come from the germline V gene. The junction had 8 bases not matched to a gene; V was cut back by 5 bases and J by 5 bases. The CDR3 is CASSPAGLASETQYF. Written as DNA, the CDR3 is TGTGCCAGCAGCCCCGCGGGACTAGCGTCGGAGACCCAGTACTTC. Complete variable domain (other parts from reference TRBV7-2 and TRBJ2-5): GAGVSQSPSNKVTEKGKDVELRCDPISGHTALYWYRQSLGQGLEFLIYFQGNSAPDKSGLPSDRFSAERTGGSVSTLTIQRTQQEDSAVYLCASSPAGLASETQYFGPGTRLLVL.

The chain couples TRBV7-9 to TRBJ1-1, with a weak D call TRBD1 (5 bases). Germline CDR1 and CDR2: SEHNR and FQNEAQ (reference sequence). This CDR3 contains 15 residues. Trimming pared 3 bases from V and 11 bases from J, leaving 22 bases between. This CDR3 reads CASSFGHETAVGAFF. In nucleotides, the CDR3 is TGTGCCAGCAGCTTCGGACACGAAACGGCAGTTGGGGCTTTCTTT.

The J gene is TRBJ1-1, the V gene TRBV5-1; TRBD1 is a possible D gene (6 bases). The CDR3 is made up of 16 amino acids. Trimming shortened V by 4 bases and J by 2 bases, and 18 bases separated the two germline ends. Germline CDR1 and CDR2: SGHRS and YFSETQ. CDR3 in DNA: TGCGCCAGCAGCCTTGGGGCTCTACAGGGAAACACTGAAGCTTTCTTT. It is translated as CASSLGALQGNTEAFF.

The chain links TRBV7-9 to TRBJ1-5, with D unresolved. With 11 bases removed from V and 0 bases from J, the gap between germline ends came to 8 bases. The CDR3 contains 12 residues. Germline assignment: CDR1 SEHNR and CDR2 FQNEAQ (reference sequence). CDR3 amino acids: CAPGVSNQPQHF. The DNA of the CDR3 is TGTGCCCCCGGAGTTAGCAATCAGCCCCAGCATTTT.

For the CDR3, the DNA is TGTTCCGGCGCGGACAGGGGCTACGAGCAGTACTTC. This gives the protein CSGADRGYEQYF. The V call is TRBV7-9, the J call TRBJ2-7; 9 bases are a match to TRBD1. The CDR3 runs 12 residues. Germline V gene sequence: CDR1 SEHNR, CDR2 FQNEAQ (reference sequence). Filled out from reference TRBV7-9 and TRBJ2-7, the complete variable domain reads DTGVSQNPRHKITKRGQNVTFRCDPISEHNRLYWYRQTLGQGPEFLTYFQNEAQLEKSRLLSDRFSAERPKGSFSTLEIQRTEQGDSAMYLCSGADRGYEQYFGPGTRLTVT.

There are a few counts of this clone. The chain couples TRBV7-9 to TRBJ2-3, with 7 bases fitting TRBD1. V lost 3 bases to trimming and J lost 1 base; unmatched junction nucleotides: 1. Germline V lookup: CDR1 SEHNR, CDR2 FQNEAQ (reference sequence). This CDR3 contains 14 residues. CDR3 residues: CASSFGQGTDTQYF. DNA of the CDR3: TGTGCCAGCAGCTTCGGACAGGGCACAGATACGCAGTATTTT.

The genes are TRBV5-1 and TRBJ2-5, with TRBD2 matching 10 bases. The CDR3 covers 19 residues. Trimming at V came to 4 bases and at J to 1 base, leaving 16 bases not matched to a gene. CDR1 is SGHRS and CDR2 is YFSETQ in the germline V gene. The CDR3 is CASSLPMTPSGGSQETQYF. Written as DNA, the CDR3 is TGCGCCAGCAGCCTTCCGATGACCCCTAGCGGGGGTTCCCAAGAGACCCAGTACTTC.

The V and J genes are TRBV7-9 and TRBJ1-4; D is undetermined. Trimming left V 1 base short and J 2 bases short, with 14 bases between. The CDR3 totals 17 residues. Per the germline V gene, CDR1 is SEHNR and CDR2 is FQNEAQ (reference sequence). The CDR3 DNA reads as TGTGCCAGCAGCTTAGTCCGGGGAATCTCGACTAATGAAAAACTGTTTTTT. The encoded protein is CASSLVRGISTNEKLFF.

V and J are TRBV11-3 and TRBJ2-7, with TRBD1 identical over 7 bases. Germline V lookup: CDR1 SGHNT, CDR2 YENEEA. The CDR3 covers 15 residues. V was clipped by 7 bases and J by 4 bases; unmatched bases: 13. The CDR3 region has the DNA TGTGCCAGCAACCCGACAGGGCCAGGGCTTTACGAGCAGTACTTC. Translating gives CASNPTGPGLYEQYF.

This chain links TRBV2 with TRBJ2-2; TRBD2 aligns across 13 bases. There are 15 residues in the CDR3. V dropped 4 bases and J dropped 7; count of bases not matched to a gene: 3. Germline V gene data show CDR1 as SNHLY and CDR2 as FYNNEI. The CDR3 is CASSGLAGGSGELFF. The CDR3 DNA reads as TGTGCCAGCAGTGGACTAGCGGGGGGAAGCGGGGAGCTGTTTTTT.

The V call is TRBV5-1, the J call TRBJ2-3; 10 nucleotides match TRBD2. The CDR3 is 14 residues long. CDR1 and CDR2 from the germline V gene are SGHRS and YFSETQ. V lost 5 bases and J lost 2; bases outside the gene matches: 2. The CDR3 bases are TGCGCCAGCAGTACTAGCGGGGTCACAGATACGCAGTATTTT. This encodes CASSTSGVTDTQYF. Supplemented by reference TRBV5-1 and TRBJ2-3, the full variable domain reads KAGVTQTPRYLIKTRGQQVTLSCSPISGHRSVSWYQQTPGQGLQFLFEYFSETQRNKGNFPGRFSGRQFSNSRSEMNVSTLELGDSALYLCASSTSGVTDTQYFGPGTRLTVL.

The chain combines TRBV27 with TRBJ1-1, with D possibly being TRBD1 (6 bases). The germline gives CDR1 MNHEY, CDR2 SMNVEV (reference sequence). V was pared by 7 bases and J by 1 base, with 13 bases between. The CDR3 is made up of 14 amino acids. This chain's CDR3 is CASTKGGPNTEAFF. As DNA, the CDR3 is TGTGCCAGCACCAAGGGGGGGCCGAACACTGAAGCTTTCTTT.

The chain is built from TRBV14 and TRBJ2-2, with TRBD2 as a possible D gene (6 bases). The CDR3 length is 14 residues. The V end lost 2 bases, the J end lost 3 bases, and 7 bases lay between the germline ends. CDR1 and CDR2 from the germline V gene are SGHDN and FVKESK. The chain's CDR3 is CASSQTGDTGELFF. In DNA, the CDR3 is TGTGCCAGCAGCCAAACGGGAGACACCGGGGAGCTGTTTTTT.